The rows below give T cell receptor beta chains drawn from one sample of a study of cytomegalovirus exposure and HLA in healthy donors. Some clones are missing from TCRdb's copy, which holds only in-frame ones; the method was immunoSEQ multiplex PCR. The sample has some 120,000 clones, around nine tenths seen once. Sequencing was performed on PBMCs. The origin of the receptors is a woman under 30 in good health and CMV-seronegative. Both conserved end residues are part of each CDR3.

v_call cdr3_aa
TRBV10-2 CASIPGQGTYEQYF
TRBV4-2 CASSPQVRRDSTDTQYF
TRBV19 CASSIGGQANTEAFF
TRBV29-1 CSVRHPSTDTQYF
TRBV19 CASRPGNTEAFF
TRBV19 CASSIAGKRTDTQYF
TRBV7-3 CASSPYGSNTDTQYF
TRBV6-1 CASSEGPPQHF
TRBV6-5 CATQARVAPNQPQHF
TRBV6-4 CASSGVTGSGNTIYF
TRBV5-1 CASSVQDSLYGYTF
TRBV11-3 CASSPGDRNRETQYF
TRBV6-1 CASSDPGGAYEQYF
TRBV28 CASSLTGGSGYEQYF
TRBV6-4 CASSPPGLQGETQYF
TRBV28 CATGQGGNDEQFF
TRBV14 CASSLLGRGNTGELFF